This TCR beta chain was recorded in a study of CD8+CD57+ T cells in acquired aplastic anemia. CD8+CD57+ cell expansion had been shown by flow cytometry in patients chosen for sequencing. V was pared by 4 bases and J by 5 bases, with 9 bases between. This CDR3 has 13 residues. Germline CDR1 and CDR2: SGHVS and FNYEAQ. Template material for TCR beta VDJ and CDR3 profiling consisted of genomic DNA. MiXCR was run by TCRdb on the reads, yielding one entry per CDR3 protein. The data show about 160,000 distinct CDR3 sequences, about 48% seen once. The sequence derives from a human donor with aplastic anemia. Input material: sorted CD4+, CD8+, or CD8+CD57+ T cells (not recorded which) from PBMCs. This chain uses TRBV7-6 with TRBJ1-5, with a weak D call TRBD1 (5 bases). Here the CDR3 DNA reads TGTGCCAGCAGCTCAGACAGCGATCAGCCCCAGCATTTT. The encoded protein is CASSSDSDQPQHF.